At least ten counts were recorded for the clone carrying this T cell receptor beta chain. Its specificity is not known. The record originates from a study of CD8 T cells in ankylosing spondylitis. The study, taken as a whole, reports: Blood from ankylosing spondylitis patients appeared to carry a characteristic roughly 8-variant TCR beta motif.

TCRdb re-derived calls from the 5' RACE reads in MiXCR, one entry per CDR3 protein. The table has roughly 490,000 distinct CDR3 sequences, approximately 5% seen once. The ends lost 1 base at V and 11 bases at J; junction bases unmatched: 5. The CDR3 sequence is 13 residues long. Germline assignment: CDR1 SEHNR and CDR2 FQNEAQ (reference sequence). Sequencing was done on a sample of blood, either unsorted or a sorted T cell fraction (not recorded which). The genes are TRBV7-9 and TRBJ1-1, with 9 bases fitting TRBD1. This TCR was sampled from a male donor with ankylosing spondylitis. CDR3 in DNA: TGTGCCAGCAGCTTAGTGTGGGACAGGGAGGCTTTCTTT. Translation: CASSLVWDREAFF.